The entry that follows covers one TCR beta chain sequence. Different DNA sequences within this sample yield the same CDR3. cDNA serving as the sequencing template came from extracted, reverse transcribed RNA. Using immunoSEQ multiplex PCR, the repertoire was profiled, and TCRdb retains in-frame clones only, with some absent. The table includes about 76,000 clones, around 60% detected once. Stated treatment: oral pan-JAK inhibitor, 5-10 mg twice daily. Alopecia areata patients provided lesional scalp punch biopsies and peripheral blood, both collected for the study. The data derive from a study of CD8+ T cells in alopecia areata. Unmatched junction bases numbered 9, after V lost 5 bases and J lost 5 bases. The germline gives CDR1 LNHNV, CDR2 YYDKDF (reference sequence). The CDR3 is 16 amino acids.

This clonotype was obtained from a human donor with alopecia areata. The chain uses TRBV15 and TRBJ2-2, with 9 positions matching TRBD1. The sample in question was CD8+ T cells sorted from blood, obtained at week 24, from a patient treated with tofacitinib. The CDR3 bases are TGTGCCACCAGCCGGAAGGACAGGGGAAGGACCGGGGAGCTGTTTTTT. It specifies CATSRKDRGRTGELFF.